The rows below give T cell receptor beta chains drawn from one sample of a study of T-cell reconstitution after alpha-beta-depleted transplantation in children. TCRdb called the PCR reads again in MiXCR, with one record for every CDR3 protein. Of 200,000 to 250,000 distinct CDR3 sequences detected, roughly a tenth appear once; the ten largest clones hold about 28%. The material sequenced was PBMCs, taken before TCRalphabeta/CD19-depleted stem cell transplant. All receptors come from a child younger than two with acute myeloid leukemia, due to receive a stem cell transplant. Each CDR3 is given with its conserved first and last residue. The D gene is left open where the match is weak. Size is stated for part of the rows, as once, few or many counts, or as a class when the clone is expanded.

D: .; V: TRBV28; size: many; J: TRBJ1-1; DNA: TGTGCCATCCAAGGGACCACTGAAGCTTTCTTT; CDR3: CAIQGTTEAFF
D: TRBD1; V: TRBV6-1; size: many; J: TRBJ2-1; DNA: TGTGCCAGCAGGGTGACAGGGAGCAATGAGCAGTTCTTC; CDR3: CASRVTGSNEQFF
D: .; V: TRBV20-1; size: many; J: TRBJ1-2; DNA: TGCAGTGCTACCCGGGCGGGGGGCTACACCTTC; CDR3: CSATRAGGYTF
D: TRBD2; V: TRBV7-2; size: many; J: TRBJ2-1; DNA: TGTGCCAGCAGCATTAGCGGGAGCGGCTACAATGAGCAGTTCTTC; CDR3: CASSISGSGYNEQFF
D: .; V: TRBV11-2; size: few; J: TRBJ2-6; DNA: TGTGCCAGCACCTTGTCTGGGGCCAACGTCCTGACTTTC; CDR3: CASTLSGANVLTF
D: TRBD2; V: TRBV5-1; size: many; J: TRBJ2-5; DNA: TGCGCCAGCAGCCATAGACCGGGACTAGATAGGGAGACCCAGTACTTC; CDR3: CASSHRPGLDRETQYF
D: TRBD1; V: TRBV29-1; size: many; J: TRBJ2-5; DNA: TGCAGCGCAGCATGGGACAGTCACCAAGAGACCCAGTACTTC; CDR3: CSAAWDSHQETQYF
D: TRBD2; V: TRBV7-2; size: .; J: TRBJ2-5; DNA: TGTGTCAGCGGCCCGGGCCCACTAGCGGTCAAAGAGACCCAGTACTTC; CDR3: CVSGPGPLAVKETQYF
D: .; V: TRBV5-6; size: .; J: TRBJ1-2; DNA: TGTGCCAGCAACTTCGGGCGTCTCCCAAAGACCTATGGCTACACCTTC; CDR3: CASNFGRLPKTYGYTF
D: .; V: TRBV28; size: many; J: TRBJ2-3; DNA: TGTGCCAGCAGTTCCCCGCCCAAGATAAGAACCACAGATACGCAGTATTTT; CDR3: CASSSPPKIRTTDTQYF
D: .; V: TRBV20-1; size: many; J: TRBJ2-1; DNA: TGCAGTGCTAGTAGAAGTTGGGGTGAGCAGTTCTTC; CDR3: CSASRSWGEQFF
D: TRBD1; V: TRBV7-6; size: few; J: TRBJ2-1; DNA: TGTGCCAGCAGCCAGGACAGGGGACCCTACAATGAGCAGTTCTTC; CDR3: CASSQDRGPYNEQFF
D: .; V: TRBV6-5; size: many; J: TRBJ1-1; DNA: TGTGCCAGCACCCTTAACAGAGGGGACACTGAAGCTTTCTTT; CDR3: CASTLNRGDTEAFF
D: .; V: TRBV6-4; size: many; J: TRBJ2-3; DNA: TGTGCCAGCAGTGACTCGATAGCGACCACAGATACGCAGTATTTT; CDR3: CASSDSIATTDTQYF
D: .; V: TRBV25-1; size: many; J: TRBJ1-1; DNA: TGTGCCAGCAGTGAATATGGGTTGAACACTGAAGCTTTCTTT; CDR3: CASSEYGLNTEAFF
D: .; V: TRBV28; size: .; J: TRBJ2-3; DNA: TGTGCCAGGCTCGGGGATTGCGATACGCAGTATTTT; CDR3: CARLGDCDTQYF
D: .; V: TRBV7-2; size: many; J: TRBJ2-3; DNA: TGTGCCAGCAGCTTAAACAGCGGCCGCACAGATACGCAGTATTTT; CDR3: CASSLNSGRTDTQYF
D: TRBD2; V: TRBV20-1; size: many; J: TRBJ2-1; DNA: TGCAGTGCTAGAGAACCGGGAGGACCCTACAATGAGCAGTTCTTC; CDR3: CSAREPGGPYNEQFF